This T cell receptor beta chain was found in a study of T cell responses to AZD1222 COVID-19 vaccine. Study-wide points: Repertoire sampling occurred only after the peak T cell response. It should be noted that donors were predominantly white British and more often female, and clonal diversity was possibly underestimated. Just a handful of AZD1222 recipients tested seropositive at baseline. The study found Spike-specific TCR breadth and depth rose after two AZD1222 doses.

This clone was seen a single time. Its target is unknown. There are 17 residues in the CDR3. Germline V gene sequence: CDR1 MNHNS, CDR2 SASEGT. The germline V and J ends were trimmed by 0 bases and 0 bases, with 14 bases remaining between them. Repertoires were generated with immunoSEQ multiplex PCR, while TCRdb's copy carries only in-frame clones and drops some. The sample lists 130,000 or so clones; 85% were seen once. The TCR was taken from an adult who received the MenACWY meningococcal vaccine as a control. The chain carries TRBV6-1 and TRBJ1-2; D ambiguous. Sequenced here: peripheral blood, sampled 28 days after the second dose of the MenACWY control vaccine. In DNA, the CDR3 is TGTGCCAGCAGTGAAGCCGTCGGGCGGGGTACTAACTATGGCTACACCTTC. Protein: CASSEAVGRGTNYGYTF.